The 9 T cell receptor beta chains in this list originate from one sample, sequenced in a study of intratumoral heterogeneity in liver cancer. Clones were sequenced by immunoSEQ multiplex PCR, and TCRdb holds only the in-frame ones, with some missing. The sample contains over 20,000 clones, around two thirds of which appear only once. The sample was tumor-adjacent normal tissue, taken before any cancer treatment. The receptors come from a woman aged 70 to 79 with hepatocellular carcinoma.

V is TRBV7-2 and J is TRBJ2-5, with 8 bases lining up with TRBD1. V dropped 5 bases and J dropped 4; count of bases not matched to a gene: 12. Germline V gene lookup returns CDR1 SGHTA and CDR2 FQGNSA. CDR3 length: 16 residues. CDR3 coding DNA: TGTGCCAGCAGCCCGTCGACAGGGGTAATTGGAGAGACCCAGTACTTC. Its translation: CASSPSTGVIGETQYF.

The chain has TRBV2 and TRBJ1-6; TRBD1 matches 8 bases. The ends lost 4 bases at V and 13 bases at J; junction bases unmatched: 9. The CDR3 has 14 amino acids. Germline CDR1 SNHLY, CDR2 FYNNEI. CDR3 DNA sequence: TGTGCCAGCAGTGTAACCCGGGACAGGAGTCCCCTCCACTTT. Protein sequence: CASSVTRDRSPLHF.

By share, this clone ranks as medium-sized. The chain uses TRBV4-2 and TRBJ2-2, with D tentatively TRBD1 (5 bases). The V and J ends lost 0 bases and 3 bases respectively, with 11 bases between them. Germline-derived CDR1 and CDR2 are LGHNA and YNFKEQ. CDR3 size: 16 residues. CDR3 nucleotide sequence: TGTGCCAGCAGCCAAGAATGGCAGGGTTACACCGGGGAGCTGTTTTTT. Translating it yields CASSQEWQGYTGELFF.

The chain combines TRBV6-5 with TRBJ2-7; D is perhaps TRBD1 (6 bases). This CDR3 contains 12 residues. V was shortened by 6 bases and J by 2 bases, with 8 bases between the two germline ends. CDR1 MNHEY and CDR2 SVGAGI come from the germline V gene. The CDR3 region is CASRGTTYEQYF. The CDR3 bases are TGTGCCAGCAGGGGGACAACCTACGAGCAGTACTTC.

This chain links TRBV14 with TRBJ1-1; D is undetermined. Germline V gene sequence: CDR1 SGHDN, CDR2 FVKESK. Trimming took off 7 bases at V and 0 bases at J, with 9 bases between the two ends. The CDR3 sequence is 13 residues long. CDR3 protein: CASTRSMNTEAFF. CDR3 nucleotide sequence: TGTGCCAGCACCAGATCCATGAACACTGAAGCTTTCTTT.

The chain combines TRBV23-1 with TRBJ2-7; TRBD2 agrees at 10 bases. TRBV23-1 is treated as an ORF (open reading frame) with a function not yet certain. This CDR3 has 14 residues. V was clipped by 8 bases and J by 3 bases; unmatched bases: 7. CDR3 in DNA: TGCGCCAGCCCTCGGAGGACTAGCGGCTACGAGCAGTACTTC. It encodes CASPRRTSGYEQYF.

The V and J genes are TRBV5-1 and TRBJ2-3; 9 bases align to TRBD2. The CDR3 sequence is 15 residues long. V gave up 4 bases and J gave up 4 bases; unmatched junction bases: 7. The germline V gene has CDR1 SGHRS and CDR2 YFSETQ. As DNA, the CDR3 is TGCGCCAGCAGCCTTAGCGGGAGTGCTCCAGATACGCAGTATTTT. This translates into CASSLSGSAPDTQYF.

Note on this clone: The same CDR3 can be traced to other DNA sequences in this sample. This chain links TRBV9 with TRBJ2-5, with D perhaps matching TRBD1 or TRBD2 (5 bases each). Germline CDR1 reads SGDLS; CDR2 reads YYNGEE. Trimming pared 4 bases from V and 2 bases from J, leaving 9 bases between. CDR3 length: 13 residues. CDR3 protein: CASSRDLQETQYF. Here the CDR3 DNA reads TGTGCCAGCAGCCGGGACCTTCAAGAGACCCAGTACTTC.

This sequence joins TRBV19 and TRBJ2-5; D may be TRBD2 (5 bases). Germline lookup yields CDR1 LNHDA and CDR2 SQIVND (reference sequence). Trimming left V 4 bases short and J 3 bases short, with 9 bases between. This CDR3 is built from 13 residues. CDR3 sequence reads: CASSKLDEETQYF. DNA of the CDR3: TGTGCCAGTAGTAAACTAGATGAAGAGACCCAGTACTTC.